This T cell receptor (beta chain) was captured in a study of shared clonotypes between healthy human individuals. Study conclusions and caveats: Only a few donors were included, so the genetic and exposure-history diversity represented was limited. Tissues were not sampled, only blood, and their repertoires likely differ.

Turning to this clone: Its specificity is unknown.

Donors were healthy HIV-negative adults without recent acute infections or vaccinations. Per the authors' pipeline: Filtering differed for immunoSEQ, which gave only junction sequences without quality scores. Assay used: immunoSEQ multiplex PCR; TCRdb lists only in-frame clones, some missing. V, J and clone size are those of that table, while D and trimming were read from the DNA. This table has a few hundred thousand clones, 60% to 80% appearing once. Trimming at V came to 10 bases and at J to 3 bases, leaving 5 bases not matched to a gene. Germline CDR1 reads LNHDA; CDR2 reads SQIVND (reference sequence). The CDR3 has 14 amino acids.

The chain recombines TRBV19 with TRBJ2-3; 12 bases line up with TRBD2. The sequenced sample consisted of PBMCs. The receptor was isolated from a woman in her 40s in good health. Some clones in this sample may be carry-over from other donors' samples. The CDR3, as DNA: TGTGCCACCTCCGGGACTAGCGGGACAGATACGCAGTATTTT. The encoded protein is CATSGTSGTDTQYF.